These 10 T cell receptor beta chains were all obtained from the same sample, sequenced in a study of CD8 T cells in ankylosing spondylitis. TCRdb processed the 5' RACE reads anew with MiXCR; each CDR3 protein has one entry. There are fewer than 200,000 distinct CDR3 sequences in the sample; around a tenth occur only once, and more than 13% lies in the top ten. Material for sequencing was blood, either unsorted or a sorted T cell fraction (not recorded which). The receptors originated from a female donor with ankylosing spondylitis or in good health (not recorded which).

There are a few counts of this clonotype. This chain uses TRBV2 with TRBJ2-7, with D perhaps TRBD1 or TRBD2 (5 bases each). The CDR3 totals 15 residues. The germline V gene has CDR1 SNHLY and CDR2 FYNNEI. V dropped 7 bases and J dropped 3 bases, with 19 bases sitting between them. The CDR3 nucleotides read TGTGCCAGCATAACCGGGACCCCTGACAGCTACGAGCAGTACTTC. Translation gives CASITGTPDSYEQYF. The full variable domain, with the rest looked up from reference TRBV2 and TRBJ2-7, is EPEVTQTPSHQVTQMGQEVILRCVPISNHLYFYWYRQILGQKVEFLVSFYNNEISEKSEIFDDQFSVERPDGSNFTLKIRSTKLEDSAMYFCASITGTPDSYEQYFGPGTRLTVT.

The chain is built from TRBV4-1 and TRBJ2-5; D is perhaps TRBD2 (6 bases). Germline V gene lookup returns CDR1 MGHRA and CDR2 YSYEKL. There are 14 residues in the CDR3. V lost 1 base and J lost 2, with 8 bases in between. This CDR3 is CASSQVSGQETQYF. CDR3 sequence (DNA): TGCGCCAGCAGCCAAGTTAGCGGTCAAGAGACCCAGTACTTC.

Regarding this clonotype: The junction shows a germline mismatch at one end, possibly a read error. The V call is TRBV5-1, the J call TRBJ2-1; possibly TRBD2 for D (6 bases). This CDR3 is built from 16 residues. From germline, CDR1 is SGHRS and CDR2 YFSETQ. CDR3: CVSSLRMAGRHNEQFF. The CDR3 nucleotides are TGCGTCAGCAGCTTGCGTATGGCGGGACGTCACAATGAGCAGTTCTTC.

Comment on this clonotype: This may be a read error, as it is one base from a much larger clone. The CDR3 reads CASSSYVGISPLHF. In DNA form, the CDR3 reads TGTGCCAGCAGCTCCTATGTGGGGATTTCACCCCTCCACTTT. The rearrangement uses TRBV7-2 and TRBJ1-6; unclear D gene. The CDR3 consists of 14 residues. With 4 bases removed from V and 9 bases from J, the gap between germline ends came to 13 bases. Germline CDR1 and CDR2: SGHTA and FQGNSA.

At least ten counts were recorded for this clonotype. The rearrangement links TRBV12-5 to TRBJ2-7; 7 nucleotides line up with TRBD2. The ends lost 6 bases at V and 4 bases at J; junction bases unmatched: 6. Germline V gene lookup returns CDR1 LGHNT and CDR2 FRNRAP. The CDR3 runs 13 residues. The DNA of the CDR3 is TGTGCTAGTGGCCCGGGACTAACTTACGAGCAGTACTTC. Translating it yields CASGPGLTYEQYF.

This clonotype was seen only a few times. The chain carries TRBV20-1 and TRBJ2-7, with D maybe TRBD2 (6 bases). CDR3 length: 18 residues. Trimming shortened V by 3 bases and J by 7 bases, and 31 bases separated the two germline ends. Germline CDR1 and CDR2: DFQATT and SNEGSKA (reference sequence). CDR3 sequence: CSAREGYIPEPKRGEQYF. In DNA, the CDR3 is TGCAGTGCTAGGGAAGGGTACATACCAGAGCCCAAACGGGGGGAGCAGTACTTC.

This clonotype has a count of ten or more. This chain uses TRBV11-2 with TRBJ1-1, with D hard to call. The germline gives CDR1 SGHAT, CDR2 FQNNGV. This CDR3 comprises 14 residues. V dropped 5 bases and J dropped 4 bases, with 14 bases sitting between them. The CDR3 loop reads CASSARGSGTEAFF. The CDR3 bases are TGTGCCAGCAGCGCCCGCGGATCCGGCACTGAAGCTTTCTTT.

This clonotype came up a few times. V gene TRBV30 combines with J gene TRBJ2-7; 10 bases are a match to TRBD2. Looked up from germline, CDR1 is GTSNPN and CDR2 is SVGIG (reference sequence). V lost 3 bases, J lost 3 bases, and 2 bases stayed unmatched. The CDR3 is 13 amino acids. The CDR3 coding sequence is TGTGCCTGGAGGGGGACTAGCGTCTACGAGCAGTACTTC. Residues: CAWRGTSVYEQYF.

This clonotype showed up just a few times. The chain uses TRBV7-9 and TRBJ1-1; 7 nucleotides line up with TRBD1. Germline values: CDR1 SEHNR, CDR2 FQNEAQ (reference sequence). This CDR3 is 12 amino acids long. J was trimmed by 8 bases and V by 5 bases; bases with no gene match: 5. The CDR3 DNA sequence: TGTGCCAGCAGCCCCGGGACAGCAGAAGCTTTCTTT. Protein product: CASSPGTAEAFF.

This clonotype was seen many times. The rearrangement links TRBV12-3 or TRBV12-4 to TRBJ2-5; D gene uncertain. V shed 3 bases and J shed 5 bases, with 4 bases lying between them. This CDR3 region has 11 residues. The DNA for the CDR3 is TGTGCCAGCAGTTTTGGGGAGACCCAGTACTTC. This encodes CASSFGETQYF.